These T cell receptor beta chains were read from a single sample in a study of PD-1 blockade in classical Hodgkin lymphoma. Sequencing was performed with immunoSEQ multiplex PCR; in TCRdb, only in-frame clones are kept and a portion is missing. The sample yields roughly 25,000 clones, around 64% seen once. Sequenced material: peripheral blood mononuclear cells (PBMCs), taken before the second cycle of nivolumab. The receptors were gathered from a human donor with classical Hodgkin lymphoma. Both conserved end residues are part of each CDR3. Each record gives: clone size, J gene, V gene, D gene, CDR3 protein, CDR3 DNA. The D gene is left open where the match is weak. Some rows have no size entry. The others give once, few or many, or a class for an expanded clone.

>.|TRBJ2-5|TRBV2|.
CASSEGTAFRGETQYF
TGTGCCAGCAGTGAAGGGACAGCCTTCCGGGGGGAGACCCAGTACTTC
>few|TRBJ1-5|TRBV19|.
CASQGRYNQPQHF
TGTGCCAGTCAGGGACGGTACAATCAGCCCCAGCATTTT
>.|TRBJ2-5|TRBV30|TRBD2
CAWRGSGGQETQYF
TGTGCCTGGAGAGGGAGCGGGGGTCAAGAGACCCAGTACTTC
>.|TRBJ1-2|TRBV28|TRBD1
CASSYGTEYGYTF
TGTGCCAGCAGTTATGGGACAGAGTATGGCTACACCTTC
>.|TRBJ2-1|TRBV2|TRBD1
CASREGQTPYNEQFF
TGTGCCAGCAGAGAGGGACAGACCCCCTACAATGAGCAGTTCTTC
>.|TRBJ1-1|TRBV10-1|.
CASSKNWNTEAFF
TGCGCCAGTTCAAAAAATTGGAACACTGAAGCTTTCTTT
>.|TRBJ2-5|TRBV7-8|.
CASSSFYGRETQYF
TGTGCCAGCAGCTCCTTCTACGGGCGGGAGACCCAGTACTTC
>.|TRBJ2-3|TRBV11-3|TRBD1
CASSLDGTGGTDTQYF
TGTGCCAGCAGCTTAGATGGGACAGGGGGCACAGATACGCAGTATTTT
>few|TRBJ1-5|TRBV18|.
CASSPLFGARSNQPQHF
TGTGCCAGCTCACCCCTCTTCGGCGCGCGGAGCAATCAGCCCCAGCATTTT
>.|TRBJ2-7|TRBV7-3|TRBD2
CASSLTRELEQYF
TGTGCCAGCAGCTTAACGCGGGAGCTTGAGCAGTACTTC
>.|TRBJ1-4|TRBV19|TRBD1
CASAQGMSEKLFF
TGTGCCAGTGCACAGGGGATGAGTGAAAAACTGTTTTTT
>.|TRBJ2-7|TRBV19|.
CASSTSGIGTYEQYF
TGTGCCAGTAGTACCTCGGGTATAGGCACCTACGAGCAGTACTTC
>.|TRBJ2-7|TRBV19|.
CASSTTFQENYEQYF
TGTGCCAGTAGTACTACCTTCCAGGAAAACTACGAGCAGTACTTC
>few|TRBJ2-5|TRBV4-1|.
CASSQGAVQETQYF
TGCGCCAGCAGCCAGGGTGCAGTACAAGAGACCCAGTACTTC
>.|TRBJ2-4|TRBV5-1|TRBD2
CASSPRLAGAKNIQYF
TGCGCCAGCAGCCCACGACTAGCGGGAGCCAAAAACATTCAGTACTTC
>.|TRBJ1-5|TRBV10-3|.
CATVMNSNQPQHF
TGTGCCACCGTGATGAACAGCAATCAGCCCCAGCATTTT
>few|TRBJ2-5|TRBV28|.
CASSPNLAGGETQYF
TGTGCCAGCAGCCCGAATTTGGCTGGAGGGGAGACCCAGTACTTC
>.|TRBJ1-5|TRBV7-6|.
CASSLGPRKREPQHF
TGTGCCAGCAGCTTAGGTCCTAGAAAGAGGGAGCCCCAGCATTTT
>.|TRBJ1-1|TRBV6-6|TRBD1
CASSYEDRREAFF
TGTGCCAGCAGTTACGAGGACAGGAGGGAAGCTTTCTTT
>.|TRBJ2-1|TRBV2|TRBD2
CASSGIAGNEQFF
TGTGCCAGCAGTGGGATAGCGGGGAATGAGCAGTTCTTC
>.|TRBJ2-1|TRBV7-6|.
CASTTRPQRGYNEQFF
TGTGCCAGCACAACCCGCCCCCAGAGGGGATACAATGAGCAGTTCTTC
>.|TRBJ1-2|TRBV7-6|TRBD1
CASSGRTGGDGYTF
TGTGCCAGCAGCGGTCGGACAGGGGGCGATGGCTACACCTTC
>.|TRBJ2-3|TRBV10-3|.
CAISLRGPTDTQYF
TGTGCCATCAGCCTCAGGGGACCCACAGATACGCAGTATTTT
>.|TRBJ2-7|TRBV27|TRBD1
CASRRMTGGSYEQYF
TGTGCCAGCAGGAGGATGACAGGGGGCTCCTACGAGCAGTACTTC
>.|TRBJ2-3|TRBV28|TRBD2
CASGGGAGRTDTQYF
TGTGCCAGCGGGGGGGGTGCGGGGCGCACAGATACGCAGTATTTT
>.|TRBJ2-1|TRBV28|.
CASSLNRGNEQFF
TGTGCCAGCAGTTTAAATAGGGGGAATGAGCAGTTCTTC
>few|TRBJ2-6|TRBV5-1|.
CASDPLASSGANVLTF
TGCGCCAGCGACCCCCTCGCCAGCTCTGGGGCCAACGTCCTGACTTTC
>medium-sized|TRBJ1-4|TRBV27|.
CASSLSRQGSEKLFF
TGTGCCAGCAGTTTATCGCGGCAGGGTAGTGAAAAACTGTTTTTT
>.|TRBJ2-2|TRBV11-2|.
CASSERTRGQNTGELFF
TGTGCCAGCAGCGAGCGCACCAGGGGCCAGAACACCGGGGAGCTGTTTTTT
>.|TRBJ2-1|TRBV19|.
CASSGGSSYNEQFF
TGTGCCAGCTCAGGGGGGAGCTCCTACAATGAGCAGTTCTTC
>.|TRBJ2-7|TRBV10-3|.
CAIRATSSYEQYF
TGTGCCATCAGAGCGACCTCCTCCTACGAGCAGTACTTC
>.|TRBJ2-2|TRBV7-2|TRBD1
CASRYTGGAGGELFF
TGTGCCAGCAGATACACAGGGGGCGCGGGCGGGGAGCTGTTTTTT